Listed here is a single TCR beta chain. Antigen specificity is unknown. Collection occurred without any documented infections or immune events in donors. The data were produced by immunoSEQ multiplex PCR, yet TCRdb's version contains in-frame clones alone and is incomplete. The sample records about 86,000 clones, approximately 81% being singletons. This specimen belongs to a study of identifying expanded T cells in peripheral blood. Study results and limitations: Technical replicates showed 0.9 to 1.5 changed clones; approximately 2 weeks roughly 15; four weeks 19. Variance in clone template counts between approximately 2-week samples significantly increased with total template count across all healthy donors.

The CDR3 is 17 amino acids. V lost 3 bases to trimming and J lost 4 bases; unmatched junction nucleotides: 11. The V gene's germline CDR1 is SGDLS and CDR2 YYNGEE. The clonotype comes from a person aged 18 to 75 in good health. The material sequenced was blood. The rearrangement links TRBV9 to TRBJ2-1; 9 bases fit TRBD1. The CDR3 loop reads CASSGLTGGEAYNEQFF. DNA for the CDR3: TGTGCCAGCAGCGGACTAACAGGGGGCGAAGCTTACAATGAGCAGTTCTTC.